This is a list of T cell receptor beta chains from one sample in a study of regulatory T cells in long-lasting Graves disease. From the multiplex PCR reads, TCRdb called clonotypes with MiXCR, one entry per CDR3 protein. The sample contains about 430,000 distinct CDR3 sequences, 15% of which appear only once. This sample was shared with a second study, whose subject was T cells in Graves' hyperthyroidism and ophthalmopathy.

Specimen: peripheral blood mononuclear cells (PBMCs), collected at new diagnosis, from a patient treated with antithyroid drugs. The receptors shown here come from a woman aged 40-49 years with Graves disease. The CDR3 runs from the conserved cysteine through the conserved F or W. Fields, in order: J gene, V gene, clone size, D gene, CDR3 protein, CDR3 DNA. D genes are given only for firm matches. For some rows the clone size is stated as once, few or many, or as a class when expanded; others skip it.

>TRBJ1-1|TRBV28|many|.
CASSSVGGPLNTEAFF
TGTGCCAGCAGTTCAGTGGGGGGTCCTTTGAACACTGAAGCTTTCTTT
>TRBJ2-7|TRBV3-1|many|TRBD1
CASSRQGDEQYF
TGTGCCAGCAGCCGACAGGGGGACGAGCAGTACTTC
>TRBJ2-3|TRBV12-3/TRBV12-4|many|TRBD1
CASSHGTGTDTQYF
TGTGCCAGCAGTCATGGGACAGGCACAGATACGCAGTATTTT
>TRBJ1-1|TRBV29-1|many|.
CSVRDDTEAFF
TGCAGCGTTAGGGACGACACTGAAGCTTTCTTT
>TRBJ2-1|TRBV20-1|many|TRBD1
CSVSGRGQGGDEQFF
TGCAGTGTCAGTGGTCGGGGACAGGGTGGTGATGAGCAGTTCTTC
>TRBJ2-7|TRBV12-3/TRBV12-4|many|TRBD1
CASSSIGTVFYEQYF
TGTGCCAGCAGTTCCATTGGGACAGTTTTCTACGAGCAGTACTTC
>TRBJ1-1|TRBV5-5|.|.
CASSLDSSKAFF
TGTGCCAGCAGCTTGGACAGCTCTAAAGCTTTCTTT
>TRBJ1-3|TRBV28|.|.
CATQEGSGNTIYF
TGTGCCACCCAGGAGGGCTCTGGAAACACCATATATTTT
>TRBJ2-7|TRBV27|few|.
CASKPMGGGRYYEQYF
TGTGCCAGCAAACCCATGGGGGGCGGAAGGTACTACGAGCAGTACTTC
>TRBJ2-5|TRBV5-1|.|.
CASSLLPGPGATQYF
TGCGCCAGCAGCTTGCTTCCGGGACCCGGCGCGACCCAGTACTTC
>TRBJ2-7|TRBV7-9|many|TRBD1
CASSSRDRGRGEQYF
TGTGCCAGCAGCTCCCGGGACAGGGGTCGGGGCGAGCAGTACTTC
>TRBJ2-1|TRBV6-1|.|.
CASTQRGMGGSEQFF
TGTGCCAGCACCCAAAGGGGCATGGGGGGAAGTGAGCAGTTCTTC
>TRBJ1-4|TRBV28|many|.
CASSLPRAGRAEKLFF
TGTGCCAGCAGTTTACCCCGGGCAGGTCGGGCTGAAAAACTGTTTTTT
>TRBJ2-5|TRBV5-1|few|.
CASSLVPAGSGETQYF
TGCGCCAGCAGCTTGGTCCCGGCAGGGTCGGGCGAGACCCAGTACTTC
>TRBJ1-3|TRBV30|.|.
CAWSRNTIYF
TGTGCCTGGAGTAGAAACACCATATATTTT
>TRBJ2-7|TRBV12-3/TRBV12-4|.|TRBD1
CASTPGQGGAYEQYF
TGTGCCAGCACCCCAGGACAGGGGGGAGCTTACGAGCAGTACTTC
>TRBJ2-3|TRBV20-1|few|.
CSAREWREWDTQYF
TGCAGTGCTAGAGAGTGGCGGGAATGGGATACGCAGTATTTT
>TRBJ1-6|TRBV19|many|.
CASSTPGTYNSPLHF
TGTGCCAGTAGTACGCCAGGGACCTATAATTCACCCCTCCACTTT
>TRBJ2-2|TRBV10-1|many|TRBD2
CASSESTSGSPGELFF
TGCGCCAGCAGTGAGTCGACTAGCGGGAGCCCCGGGGAGCTGTTTTTT
>TRBJ2-2|TRBV14|few|.
CASSPIRENVITGELFF
TGTGCCAGCAGCCCCATCCGGGAGAATGTTATTACCGGGGAGCTGTTTTTT
>TRBJ2-4|TRBV5-1|.|TRBD1
CASSFMPGQVVAKNIQYF
TGCGCCAGCAGCTTCATGCCGGGACAGGTGGTAGCCAAAAACATTCAGTACTTC
>TRBJ1-5|TRBV25-1|.|TRBD1
CATSGQGAQPQHF
TGTGCCACCTCCGGACAGGGGGCTCAGCCCCAGCATTTT
>TRBJ2-3|TRBV7-9|many|.
CASSPTDTQYF
TGTGCCAGCAGCCCCACAGATACGCAGTATTTT
>TRBJ2-3|TRBV11-2|many|TRBD2
CASSVSGRIDTQYF
TGTGCCAGCAGCGTTAGCGGGAGGATAGATACGCAGTATTTT
>TRBJ2-5|TRBV29-1|many|.
CSVGPGTKQTQYF
TGCAGCGTTGGACCCGGGACCAAGCAGACCCAGTACTTC
>TRBJ2-1|TRBV5-8|.|.
CASSLEGSMYNEQFF
TGTGCCAGCAGCTTGGAAGGGAGCATGTACAATGAGCAGTTCTTC
>TRBJ2-1|TRBV25-1|few|TRBD2
CASSETGLAGGPAYNEQFF
TGTGCCAGCAGTGAGACGGGACTAGCGGGTGGCCCCGCGTACAATGAGCAGTTCTTC
>TRBJ2-3|TRBV9|.|TRBD2
CASSVVGRIDTQYF
TGTGCCAGCAGCGTAGTCGGGAGGATAGATACGCAGTATTTT
>TRBJ2-3|TRBV3-1|many|TRBD2
CASSQGLAGGPDTQYF
TGTGCCAGCAGCCAAGGACTAGCGGGAGGGCCGGATACGCAGTATTTT
>TRBJ2-5|TRBV5-1|.|.
CASSLAGDSGETQYF
TGCGCCAGCAGCTTGGCGGGGGATAGTGGAGAGACCCAGTACTTC
>TRBJ2-4|TRBV27|few|TRBD1
CASSLEGDRGIQYF
TGTGCCAGCAGTTTAGAAGGAGACAGGGGAATTCAGTACTTC
>TRBJ2-3|TRBV9|.|TRBD2
CASSVARLAGEGDTQYF
TGTGCCAGCAGCGTAGCTAGACTAGCGGGAGAGGGAGATACGCAGTATTTT
>TRBJ1-1|TRBV6-2/TRBV6-3|many|TRBD1
CASSTRDRDNEAFF
TGTGCCAGCAGTACCCGGGACAGGGATAATGAAGCTTTCTTT
>TRBJ2-5|TRBV27|.|TRBD2
CASSQGLVGFETQYF
TGTGCCAGCAGCCAGGGACTAGTGGGTTTCGAGACCCAGTACTTC
>TRBJ1-5|TRBV28|few|.
CASNPGGGSQPQHF
TGTGCCAGCAACCCGGGGGGTGGCAGTCAGCCCCAGCATTTT
>TRBJ2-2|TRBV12-3/TRBV12-4|.|.
CASSLPSWNTGELFF
TGTGCCAGCAGTTTACCTAGCTGGAACACCGGGGAGCTGTTTTTT
>TRBJ2-7|TRBV27|many|TRBD2
CASSLSGLAGAYEQYF
TGTGCCAGCAGTTTATCTGGACTAGCGGGAGCCTACGAGCAGTACTTC
>TRBJ1-1|TRBV19|many|TRBD1
CASSMGDRDYTEAFF
TGTGCCAGTAGTATGGGGGACAGGGATTACACTGAAGCTTTCTTT
>TRBJ2-3|TRBV19|.|.
CASSKSRTDTQYF
TGTGCCAGTAGTAAGTCTCGGACCGATACGCAGTATTTT
>TRBJ1-5|TRBV12-3/TRBV12-4|many|.
CASSFEPLSNQPQHF
TGTGCCAGCAGTTTTGAACCACTTAGCAATCAGCCCCAGCATTTT
>TRBJ1-1|TRBV30|many|.
CAWRWGNTEAFF
TGTGCCTGGAGATGGGGGAACACTGAAGCTTTCTTT
>TRBJ2-2|TRBV4-2|.|.
CASSQDRGSTGELFF
TGTGCCAGCAGCCAAGATCGGGGATCCACCGGGGAGCTGTTTTTT
>TRBJ1-6|TRBV19|.|TRBD1
CASSRTGVDSPLHF
TGTGCCAGTAGTAGGACAGGGGTGGATTCACCCCTCCACTTT
>TRBJ1-2|TRBV6-5|many|.
CASSFHNTETYGYTF
TGTGCCAGCAGTTTCCACAATACAGAAACCTATGGCTACACCTTC
>TRBJ1-5|TRBV6-1|many|.
CATGTWGNQPQHF
TGTGCCACCGGGACATGGGGCAATCAGCCCCAGCATTTT
>TRBJ1-6|TRBV11-2|many|.
CASSLDMGPHLPLHF
TGTGCCAGCAGCTTAGATATGGGGCCGCATTTACCCCTCCACTTT
>TRBJ2-1|TRBV12-3/TRBV12-4|few|TRBD2
CASSVPSGGSYNEQFF
TGTGCCAGCAGTGTCCCCTCGGGGGGCTCCTACAATGAGCAGTTCTTC
>TRBJ2-6|TRBV30|few|.
CAWTTGANVLTF
TGTGCCTGGACAACTGGGGCCAACGTCCTGACTTTC
>TRBJ2-1|TRBV7-2|many|TRBD2
CASSLDGGLAGGPVINEQFF
TGTGCCAGCAGCTTAGATGGAGGACTAGCGGGAGGGCCGGTAATAAATGAGCAGTTCTTC
>TRBJ1-2|TRBV12-3/TRBV12-4|once|TRBD1
CASSSPPRRTGGVSYTF
TGTGCCAGCAGCAGTCCCCCCCGACGAACAGGGGGCGTAAGCTACACCTTC
>TRBJ2-3|TRBV15|many|.
CATSARALETDTQYF
TGTGCCACCAGCGCCCGGGCCCTCGAGACAGATACGCAGTATTTT
>TRBJ2-1|TRBV2|.|TRBD2
CASRGTSGRADTYNEQFF
TGTGCCAGCAGGGGGACTAGCGGGAGGGCCGATACCTACAATGAGCAGTTCTTC
>TRBJ2-7|TRBV5-1|few|TRBD1
CASSLPGQPYEQYF
TGCGCCAGCAGCTTACCGGGACAGCCGTACGAGCAGTACTTC
>TRBJ2-1|TRBV6-1|few|TRBD2
CASSKGASGGEQFF
TGTGCCAGCAGTAAAGGGGCCTCCGGGGGGGAGCAGTTCTTC
>TRBJ2-7|TRBV20-1|many|.
CSARDLGPPSIYEQYF
TGCAGTGCTAGGGACTTGGGACCACCTTCAATCTACGAGCAGTACTTC